Presented here are 3 T cell receptor beta chains from one specimen sequenced in a study of T-cell reconstitution after alpha-beta-depleted transplantation in children. A TCRbeta library incorporating unique molecular identifiers was prepared. MiXCR, applied by TCRdb to the PCR reads, yields one record per CDR3 protein. The repertoire includes approximately 520,000 distinct CDR3 sequences, roughly 33% of them detected once, and approximately 2.3% sits in the top ten. Specimen: PBMCs from the stem cell graft donor, collected from the stem cell graft. These receptor sequences come from a human donor who donated a stem cell graft to a child with aplastic anemia.

This clonotype showed up many times. V gene TRBV27 combines with J gene TRBJ2-7, with 11 nucleotides matching TRBD2. The germline CDR1 and CDR2 sequences are MNHEY and SMNVEV (reference sequence). This CDR3 has 13 amino acids. V lost 8 bases, J lost 6 bases, and 6 bases stayed unmatched. CDR3 sequence reads: CASCGLAGGEQYF. CDR3 sequence (DNA): TGTGCCAGCTGCGGGCTAGCGGGAGGCGAGCAGTACTTC.

This clonotype was found a few times. This chain uses TRBV7-2 with TRBJ2-7; D possibly matches TRBD1 or TRBD2 (5 bases each). Deletions cut 6 bases from V and 2 bases from J, with 17 bases between. Germline loops: CDR1 SGHTA, CDR2 FQGNSA. The CDR3 contains 15 residues. The CDR3 sequence: CASSMTGTSTYEQYF. The DNA of the CDR3 is TGTGCCAGCAGTATGACGGGGACGAGTACCTACGAGCAGTACTTC.

The CDR3 bases are TGTGCCATCAGGCAAGACAAGCGGGAGGCCCACTACGAGCAGTACTTC. This gives the protein CAIRQDKREAHYEQYF. The chain carries TRBV10-3 and TRBJ2-7; TRBD2 matches at 9 bases. The V gene end was trimmed by 6 bases and the J gene end by 3 bases; junction bases not matched to a gene: 12. The CDR3 is 16 amino acids. Germline lookup yields CDR1 ENHRY and CDR2 SYGVKD.